This T cell receptor beta chain appears in the sequencing data of a study of cytomegalovirus exposure and HLA in healthy donors. CDR1 is LGHNA, CDR2 YSLEER, per germline. The CDR3 loop spans 14 amino acids. V gave up 1 base and J gave up 7 bases; unmatched junction bases: 6. This table comes from immunoSEQ multiplex PCR, and its TCRdb copy is limited to in-frame clones, with some not included. The sample has some 140,000 clones; about 90% are singletons. The V call is TRBV4-3, the J call TRBJ2-7; TRBD2 matches 8 bases. The sample was PBMCs. The receptor was isolated from a young man in good health and CMV-seronegative. The CDR3 DNA follows: TGCGCCAGCAGCCAAGCGGGGGGGGCGGGAGAGCAGTACTTC. This translates into CASSQAGGAGEQYF.